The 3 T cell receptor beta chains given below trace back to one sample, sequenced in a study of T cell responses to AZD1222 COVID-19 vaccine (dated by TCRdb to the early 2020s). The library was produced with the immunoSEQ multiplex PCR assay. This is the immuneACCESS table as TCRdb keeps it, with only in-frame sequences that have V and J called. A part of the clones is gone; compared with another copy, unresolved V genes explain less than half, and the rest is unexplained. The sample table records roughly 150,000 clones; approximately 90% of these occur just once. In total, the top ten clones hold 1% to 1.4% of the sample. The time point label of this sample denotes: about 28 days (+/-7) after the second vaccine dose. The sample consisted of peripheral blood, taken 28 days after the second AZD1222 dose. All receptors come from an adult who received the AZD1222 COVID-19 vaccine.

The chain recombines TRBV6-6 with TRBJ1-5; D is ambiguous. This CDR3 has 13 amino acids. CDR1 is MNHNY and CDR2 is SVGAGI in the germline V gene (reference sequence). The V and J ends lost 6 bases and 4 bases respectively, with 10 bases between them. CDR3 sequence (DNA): TGTGCCAGCAGACGGGGTGATAATCAGCCCCAGCATTTT. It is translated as CASRRGDNQPQHF.

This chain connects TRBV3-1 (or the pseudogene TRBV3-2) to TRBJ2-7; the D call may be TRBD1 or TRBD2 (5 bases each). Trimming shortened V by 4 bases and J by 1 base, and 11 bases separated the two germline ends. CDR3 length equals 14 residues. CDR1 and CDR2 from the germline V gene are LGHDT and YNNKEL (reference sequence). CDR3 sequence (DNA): TGTGCCAGCAGCCCGGGACGGGTATCCTACGAGCAGTACTTC. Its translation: CASSPGRVSYEQYF.

The CDR3 here is CASTGTGGFGYTF. The CDR3 nucleotides are TGTGCCAGCACCGGGACAGGGGGCTTTGGCTACACCTTC. The genes are TRBV2 and TRBJ1-2; 12 bases are a match to TRBD1. The CDR3 consists of 13 residues. CDR1 is SNHLY, CDR2 FYNNEI, per germline. V trimming: 7 bases; J trimming: 7 bases; junction bases outside the gene matches: 4.